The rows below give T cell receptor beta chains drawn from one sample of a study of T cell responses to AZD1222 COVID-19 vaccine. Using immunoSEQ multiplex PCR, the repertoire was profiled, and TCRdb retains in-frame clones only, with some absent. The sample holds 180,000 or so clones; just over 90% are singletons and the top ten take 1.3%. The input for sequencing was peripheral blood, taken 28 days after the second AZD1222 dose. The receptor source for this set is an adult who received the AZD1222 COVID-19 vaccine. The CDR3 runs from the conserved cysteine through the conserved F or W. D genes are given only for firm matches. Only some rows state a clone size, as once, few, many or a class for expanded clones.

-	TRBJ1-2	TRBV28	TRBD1	CASSFSGQGRSGYTF	TGTGCCAGCAGTTTTTCCGGACAGGGTCGTAGTGGCTACACCTTC
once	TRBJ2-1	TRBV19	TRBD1	CASSGDRGRYEQFF	TGTGCCAGTAGTGGGGACAGGGGGCGTTATGAGCAGTTCTTC
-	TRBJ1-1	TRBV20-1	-	CRLTGNTEAFF	TGCAGATTGACTGGGAACACTGAAGCTTTCTTT
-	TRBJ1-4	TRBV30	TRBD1	CAWRGQGHEKLFF	TGTGCCTGGAGGGGACAGGGCCATGAAAAACTGTTTTTT
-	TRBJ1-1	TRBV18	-	CASSPRQAPKITEAFF	TGTGCCAGCTCGCCACGGCAGGCCCCCAAAATCACTGAAGCTTTCTTT
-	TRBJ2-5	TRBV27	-	CASSLSVAETQYF	TGTGCCAGCAGTTTATCGGTTGCGGAGACCCAGTACTTC
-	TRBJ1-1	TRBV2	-	CASRGSQTEAFF	TGTGCCAGCAGGGGGTCCCAAACTGAAGCTTTCTTT
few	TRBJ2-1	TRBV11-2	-	CASSLGRGPKFF	TGTGCCAGCAGCTTAGGGAGGGGGCCAAAGTTCTTC
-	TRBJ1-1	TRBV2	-	CASRADGPGAFF	TGTGCCAGCAGAGCGGACGGCCCTGGGGCTTTCTTT
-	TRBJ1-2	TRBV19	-	CASKGMTWGYTF	TGTGCCAGTAAAGGCATGACCTGGGGCTACACCTTC
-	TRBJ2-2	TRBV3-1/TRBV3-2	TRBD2	CASRMGLANTGELFF	TGTGCCAGCAGGATGGGACTAGCGAACACCGGGGAGCTGTTTTTT
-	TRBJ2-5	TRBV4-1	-	CASSQGDPSSPQYF	TGCGCCAGCAGCCAAGGGGACCCTTCGTCCCCCCAGTACTTC
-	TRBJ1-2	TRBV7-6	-	CASSSHGASDGYTF	TGTGCCAGCAGCTCCCATGGGGCGTCAGATGGCTACACCTTC
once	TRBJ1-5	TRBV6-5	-	CASSYSGGGQPQHF	TGTGCCAGCAGTTACTCTGGGGGGGGGCAGCCCCAGCATTTT
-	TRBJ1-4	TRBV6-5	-	CASSPHTIYEKLFF	TGTGCCAGCAGTCCGCATACTATTTATGAAAAACTGTTTTTT
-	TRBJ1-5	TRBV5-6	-	CASSWRGSSNQPQHF	TGTGCCAGCAGCTGGCGAGGATCTAGCAATCAGCCCCAGCATTTT
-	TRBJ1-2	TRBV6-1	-	CASSEMTANYGYTF	TGTGCCAGCAGTGAAATGACAGCTAACTATGGCTACACCTTC
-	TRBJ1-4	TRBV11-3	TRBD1	CASSSDRGPVRVLGEKLFF	TGTGCCAGCAGCTCAGACAGGGGGCCGGTAAGAGTACTGGGGGAAAAACTGTTTTTT